This entry lists 2 T cell receptor beta chains sequenced from one sample in a study of T cell responses to AZD1222 COVID-19 vaccine. Profiled with immunoSEQ multiplex PCR; TCRdb holds only in-frame clones, not every one. The data hold some 130,000 clones, with approximately 90% observed a single time. Here the sequenced sample was peripheral blood, taken on day 0 of AZD1222 vaccination. The receptor set was obtained from an adult in good health.

V is TRBV19 and J is TRBJ1-5; D possibly corresponds to TRBD1 (5 bases). The germline V gene has CDR1 LNHDA and CDR2 SQIVND (reference sequence). The CDR3 sequence is 13 residues long. V dropped 4 bases and J dropped 6 bases, with 10 bases sitting between them. DNA for the CDR3: TGTGCCAGTAGTAACCCCGGGGGTCAGCCCCAGCATTTT. Residues: CASSNPGGQPQHF.

The gene calls are TRBV29-1 and TRBJ1-1; D is perhaps TRBD1 (5 bases). Deletions cut 8 bases from V and 1 base from J, with 17 bases between. Germline V gives CDR1 SQVTM, CDR2 ANQGSEA. The CDR3 sequence is 14 residues long. The CDR3 spells CSSLGELGNTEAFF. CDR3 DNA: TGCAGCTCCTTGGGGGAATTGGGGAACACTGAAGCTTTCTTT.